These T cell receptor beta chains were read from a single sample in a study of cytomegalovirus exposure and HLA in healthy donors. Repertoires were generated with immunoSEQ multiplex PCR, while TCRdb's copy carries only in-frame clones and drops some. This sample has approximately 130,000 clones, with approximately 80% found just once. The sequenced material came from PBMCs. The receptors shown here come from a girl aged 2 to 9 in good health and CMV-seronegative. Each CDR3 is given with its conserved first and last residue. Fields, in order: J gene, D gene, V gene, clone size, CDR3 DNA, CDR3 protein. A D gene is named only where the DNA matches it firmly. For some rows the clone size is stated as once, few or many, or as a class when expanded; others skip it.

>TRBJ2-5|NA|TRBV2|NA
TGTGCCAGCAGCCTAGGGACCCAGTACTTC
CASSLGTQYF
>TRBJ1-1|TRBD1|TRBV30|NA
TGTGCCTGGATGGGACAGGGTAACACTGAAGCTTTCTTT
CAWMGQGNTEAFF
>TRBJ1-1|NA|TRBV13|NA
TGTGCCAGCCGCGGCCGGGGGGAGAACACTGAAGCTTTCTTT
CASRGRGENTEAFF
>TRBJ2-7|NA|TRBV2|once
TGTGCCAGCAGTGAGTCTCATTCCTTGGGCCCTTACGAGCAGTACTTC
CASSESHSLGPYEQYF
>TRBJ2-5|TRBD2|TRBV27|few
TGTGCCAGCAGTTTATCAGGTTCAAGCGGGAGCCCGTACGAGACCCAGTACTTC
CASSLSGSSGSPYETQYF
>TRBJ1-5|TRBD1|TRBV15|NA
TGTGCCACCAGCAGGGGGACAGGGGACGGGGGTAGCAATCAGCCCCAGCATTTT
CATSRGTGDGGSNQPQHF
>TRBJ2-7|NA|TRBV21-1|NA
TGTGCCAGCAGCAAATGGACTAGCGGGTACCAAGGCTCCTACGAGCAGTACTTC
CASSKWTSGYQGSYEQYF
>TRBJ1-2|NA|TRBV18|NA
TGTGCCAGCTCACCACCACTTCAGGGGTCCTATGGCTACACCTTC
CASSPPLQGSYGYTF
>TRBJ2-2|TRBD2|TRBV5-4|NA
TGTGCCAGCAGCTTCGATGTAGCGGGGGGGCCGACCGGGGAGCTGTTTTTT
CASSFDVAGGPTGELFF
>TRBJ2-5|TRBD2|TRBV5-4|NA
TGTGCCAGCAGCAGCGGGGGGGCAGGTGTAGAGACCCAGTACTTC
CASSSGGAGVETQYF
>TRBJ2-1|TRBD2|TRBV2|NA
TGTGCCAGCAGCGACTCACTAGCGGGAGTCGCCATGAGCTCCTACAATGAGCAGTTCTTC
CASSDSLAGVAMSSYNEQFF
>TRBJ2-7|TRBD1|TRBV27|NA
TGTGCCAGCAGCTCCCTAGACAGGGGGCACGAGCAGTACTTC
CASSSLDRGHEQYF
>TRBJ2-7|NA|TRBV29-1|NA
TGCAGCGTTGCCACTAGGAGCGAGCAGTACTTC
CSVATRSEQYF
>TRBJ1-2|TRBD1|TRBV4-1|NA
TGCGCCAGCAGCCAAGACGCTAACAGGGGGCCCGCTTATGGCTACACCTTC
CASSQDANRGPAYGYTF
>TRBJ1-2|NA|TRBV21-1|NA
TGTGCCAGCACCACTTTAGGCCAGGGAAATAACTATGGCTACACCTTC
CASTTLGQGNNYGYTF
>TRBJ2-7|NA|TRBV12-5|NA
TGTGCTAGTGGTGTGGTACCCCCAGGGGCGCACGAGCAGTACTTC
CASGVVPPGAHEQYF
>TRBJ2-7|NA|TRBV5-1|once
TGCGCCAGCAGCTTGGAGGTCAGCGGAACGACCGGGGGCTACGAGCAGTACTTC
CASSLEVSGTTGGYEQYF
>TRBJ2-7|NA|TRBV15|NA
TGTGCCACCTCCTTACCAGCGGGCTACGAGCAGTACTTC
CATSLPAGYEQYF
>TRBJ1-1|TRBD1|TRBV10-3|NA
TGTGCCATCAGTGAAGGGGGCTTCACTGAAGCTTTCTTT
CAISEGGFTEAFF
>TRBJ2-3|NA|TRBV27|NA
TGTGCCAGCAGTCTCACTAGGGGCACAGATACGCAGTATTTT
CASSLTRGTDTQYF
>TRBJ2-1|NA|TRBV7-3|NA
TGTGCCAGCAGCTTGTACACGAACAATGAGCAGTTCTTC
CASSLYTNNEQFF
>TRBJ2-5|NA|TRBV4-3|NA
TGCGCCAGCAGCCAAGACCCCGGGACCCAGTACTTC
CASSQDPGTQYF
>TRBJ2-1|TRBD1|TRBV2|NA
TGTGCCAGCAGTGTAGGGGGGCAGGGGGCGTACAATGAGCAGTTCTTC
CASSVGGQGAYNEQFF
>TRBJ1-1|NA|TRBV6-5|NA
TGTGCCAGCAGTTACTCGAGCGGACTTCATCAAGGAGCTTTCTTT
CASSYSSGLHQGAFF
>TRBJ2-1|TRBD2|TRBV11-2|NA
TGTGCCAGCAGCTTAGTTGGGACTAGTTTTAATGAGCAGTTCTTC
CASSLVGTSFNEQFF
>TRBJ1-2|NA|TRBV5-1|NA
TGCGCCAGCAGCTTGGATGTTAGGCGGGTTCAGCAATCGGATGGCTACACCTTC
CASSLDVRRVQQSDGYTF
>TRBJ1-1|NA|TRBV9|NA
TGTGCCAGCAGGACCGCGGCGGGGGGGCCTGAAGCTTTCTTT
CASRTAAGGPEAFF
>TRBJ1-2|NA|TRBV10-3|NA
TGTGCCATCAGCGACCCCGGGGGGGTAGGCTACACCTTC
CAISDPGGVGYTF
>TRBJ2-3|NA|TRBV29-1|NA
TGCAGCGCCCGGGCCGGGGGGCCCCCAGATACGCAGTATTTT
CSARAGGPPDTQYF
>TRBJ2-1|TRBD1|TRBV7-9|NA
TGTGCCAGCAGCGCCCGGGACAGGGGGTTTAGGGAGCAGTTCTTC
CASSARDRGFREQFF
>TRBJ2-2|NA|TRBV4-1|NA
TGCGCCAGCAGCCCGAACAGGGACACCGGGGAGCTGTTTTTT
CASSPNRDTGELFF
>TRBJ2-7|TRBD1|TRBV9|NA
TGTGCCAGCAGCACGGGGACAGGGGCGGTCGAGCAGTACTTC
CASSTGTGAVEQYF
>TRBJ1-6|NA|TRBV5-1|NA
TGCGCCAGCAGCTTGGCCGAAAGCGGGGTAGTAGATTCACCCCTCCACTTT
CASSLAESGVVDSPLHF
>TRBJ1-2|TRBD1|TRBV7-9|NA
TGTGCCAGCAGCCGAACCGGGACAGCCTATGGCTACACCTTC
CASSRTGTAYGYTF
>TRBJ1-3|TRBD1|TRBV5-1|NA
TGCGCCAGCAGCTTTGGACAGGAAAGCTCTGGAAACACCATATATTTT
CASSFGQESSGNTIYF
>TRBJ2-7|TRBD1|TRBV5-4|NA
TGTGCCAGCAGGTTAGGGACAGGGATCGACGAGCAGTACTTC
CASRLGTGIDEQYF
>TRBJ1-4|TRBD1|TRBV9|NA
TGTGCCAGCAGCCCCGGGACAGGGGGCCTAGTCAATGAAAAACTGTTTTTT
CASSPGTGGLVNEKLFF
>TRBJ1-1|NA|TRBV27|NA
TGTGCCAGCAGTCGTTCAGGGGTCCTGAACACTGAAGCTTTCTTT
CASSRSGVLNTEAFF
>TRBJ1-1|TRBD1|TRBV7-3|NA
TGTGCCAGCAGCCTAGGACAGGGGAACACTGAAGCTTTCTTT
CASSLGQGNTEAFF
>TRBJ1-3|NA|TRBV18|NA
TGTGCCAGCTCACCACGGCCAGATCGAGGAAACACCATATATTTT
CASSPRPDRGNTIYF
>TRBJ1-6|NA|TRBV7-2|NA
TGTGCCAGCAGCTCCGAGGGGGGGTCAAATTCACCCCTCCACTTT
CASSSEGGSNSPLHF